Below are 6 T cell receptor beta chains sequenced from a single sample in a study of blood T cell repertoires in COVID-19. Generated by immunoSEQ multiplex PCR, the TCRdb table keeps only in-frame clones and is missing some. The table has a few hundred thousand clones, around 84% seen once; the top ten hold 9.5% to 15%. The source material was peripheral blood. These receptors were collected from a human donor in a cohort sampled during active COVID-19.

The V and J genes are TRBV5-4 and TRBJ1-2; TRBD1 is a possible D gene (6 bases). V was shortened by 3 bases and J by 8 bases, with 23 bases between the two germline ends. The CDR3 is 16 amino acids. Germline V CDR1 and CDR2: SGHNT, YYREEE (reference sequence). The CDR3 loop reads CASSSPGADTKRGYTF. CDR3 in DNA: TGTGCCAGCAGCTCCCCAGGGGCTGACACCAAGCGAGGCTACACCTTC.

This rearrangement joins TRBV7-9 to TRBJ1-5; a weak D match, TRBD1 (6 bases). Trimming removed 2 bases from V and 7 bases from J, with 12 bases in between. Germline loops: CDR1 SEHNR, CDR2 FQNEAQ (reference sequence). The CDR3 extends over 14 amino acids. The CDR3 loop is CASSLSGASQPQHF. DNA of the CDR3: TGTGCCAGCAGCTTATCAGGGGCCAGCCAGCCCCAGCATTTT.

The chain uses TRBV2 and TRBJ2-2; D possibly corresponds to TRBD2 (6 bases). CDR3 length: 14 residues. CDR1 SNHLY and CDR2 FYNNEI come from the germline V gene. Deletions cut 6 bases from V and 1 base from J, with 9 bases between. This chain's CDR3 is CASRWTKNTGELFF. The CDR3 DNA reads as TGTGCCAGCAGGTGGACTAAGAACACCGGGGAGCTGTTTTTT.

The chain has TRBV6-5 and TRBJ2-5; no reliable D call. V was trimmed by 6 bases and J by 5 bases, leaving 13 bases between them. The CDR3 contains 13 residues. From germline, CDR1 is MNHEY and CDR2 SVGAGI. CDR3 sequence (DNA): TGTGCCAGCAGCCAAGGTGACATCGAGACCCAGTACTTC. Its protein product is CASSQGDIETQYF.

Note on this clone: Its ends do not fully match the called genes, so a read error is possible. The rearrangement joins TRBV7-7 to TRBJ1-3; D possibly corresponds to TRBD1 (6 bases). CDR1 and CDR2 (germline): SSHAT, FNYEAQ (reference sequence). This CDR3 region has 13 residues. The CDR3: CASSMGKGDTIYF. CDR3 bases: TGTGCTAGCAGCATGGGGAAGGGGGACACCATATATTTT.

V usage is TRBV29-1 and J usage is TRBJ2-1; a weak D match, TRBD2 (6 bases). V lost 7 bases and J lost 4, with 14 bases in between. This CDR3 is 13 amino acids long. CDR1 is SQVTM, CDR2 ANQGSEA, per germline. CDR3 sequence (DNA): TGCAGCGGGCGGGGTACGGGTTACAATGAGCAGTTCTTC. Protein: CSGRGTGYNEQFF.